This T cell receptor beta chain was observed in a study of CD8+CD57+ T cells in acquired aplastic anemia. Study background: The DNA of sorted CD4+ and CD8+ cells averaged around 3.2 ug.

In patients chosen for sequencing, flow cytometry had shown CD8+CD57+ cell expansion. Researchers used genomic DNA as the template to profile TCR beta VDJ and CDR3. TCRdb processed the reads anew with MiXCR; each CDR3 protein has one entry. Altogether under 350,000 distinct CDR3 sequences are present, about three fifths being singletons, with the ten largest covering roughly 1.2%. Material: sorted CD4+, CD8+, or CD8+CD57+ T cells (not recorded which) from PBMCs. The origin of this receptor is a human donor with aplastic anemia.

The CDR3 is CASSAHTGRGFYEQYF. In DNA form, the CDR3 reads TGTGCCAGCAGCGCGCACACGGGTCGCGGTTTCTACGAGCAGTACTTC. The chain combines TRBV11-3 with TRBJ2-7; D remains ambiguous. The CDR3 runs 16 residues. Trimming removed 5 bases from V and 3 bases from J, with 20 bases in between. Germline V CDR1 and CDR2: SGHNT, YENEEA.